The 23 T cell receptor beta chains below all came from one sample that was sequenced in a study of T cell repertoires in cytomegalovirus infection. The antigens these receptors bind are not known. TCRdb called the reads again in MiXCR, with one record for every CDR3 protein. The sample consists of fewer than 1,000,000 distinct CDR3 sequences, about a third of them appearing once. This material consisted of cultured CD8+ T cells from PBMCs, taken from culture after CMV antigen stimulation. The receptors here all came from a human donor in good health (CMV status not recorded). Some clones in this sample may be carry-over from other donors' samples.

The CDR3 loop reads CAISESGGASTDTQYF. Written as DNA, the CDR3 is TGTGCCATCAGTGAGTCGGGAGGGGCTAGCACAGATACGCAGTATTTT. V gene TRBV10-3 combines with J gene TRBJ2-3; 7 nucleotides agree with TRBD2. Germline V gene data show CDR1 as ENHRY and CDR2 as SYGVKD. The J segment lost 0 bases and the V segment lost 0 bases, leaving 3 bases of the junction unmatched. The length of the CDR3 is 16 residues.

Only a few counts were recorded for this clonotype. The chain couples TRBV9 to TRBJ2-3; D is tentatively TRBD1 or TRBD2 (5 bases each). Germline V gene lookup returns CDR1 SGDLS and CDR2 YYNGEE. V was clipped by 3 bases and J by 0 bases, with 8 bases between them. The CDR3 extends over 14 amino acids. CDR3 sequence: CASSGDGSTDTQYF. The CDR3 DNA reads TGTGCCAGCAGCGGGGACGGCAGCACAGATACGCAGTATTTT.

This rearrangement joins TRBV12-3 or TRBV12-4 to TRBJ1-5; TRBD1 matches at 10 bases. Unmatched junction bases numbered 6, after V lost 4 bases and J lost 3 bases. There are 16 residues in the CDR3. Here the CDR3 DNA reads TGTGCCAGCAGTTCACGGGACAGGGGTATCAATCAGCCCCAGCATTTT. Translating gives CASSSRDRGINQPQHF.

The V and J genes are TRBV6-6 and TRBJ2-7; TRBD1 is a possible D gene (6 bases). V lost 11 bases, J lost 3 bases, and 11 bases lay in between. Germline V gene sequence: CDR1 MNHNY, CDR2 SVGAGI (reference sequence). The CDR3 is 11 residues long. DNA of the CDR3: TGTGCCTGCCGAGGGGGCTACGAGCAGTACGTC. Amino acids: CACRGGYEQYV.

V usage is TRBV19 and J usage is TRBJ1-1; D gene unclear. Trimming shortened V by 4 bases and J by 11 bases, and 11 bases separated the two germline ends. Germline lookup yields CDR1 LNHDA and CDR2 SQIVND (reference sequence). This CDR3 comprises 11 residues. The CDR3 DNA sequence: TGTGCCAGTAGTAACAATAGGGAGGCTTTCTTT. This sequence encodes CASSNNREAFF.

The gene calls are TRBV7-6 and TRBJ1-1; D is perhaps TRBD1 (6 bases). The V gene lost 4 bases and the J gene lost 0 bases, with 12 bases spanning the gap. Looked up from germline, CDR1 is SGHVS and CDR2 is FNYEAQ. This CDR3 is built from 15 residues. In DNA form, the CDR3 reads TGTGCCAGCAGCTCTAGACAGGAATTGAACACTGAAGCTTTCTTT. Protein sequence: CASSSRQELNTEAFF.

This clonotype was seen a handful of times. This chain joins TRBV7-9 and TRBJ1-4; D gene uncertain. The CDR3 sequence is 16 residues long. V was clipped by 2 bases and J by 0 bases, with 10 bases between them. Germline assignment: CDR1 SEHNR and CDR2 FQNEAQ (reference sequence). The chain's CDR3 is CASSLLALATNEKLFF. DNA of the CDR3: TGTGCCAGCAGCTTACTAGCTCTTGCAACTAATGAAAAACTGTTTTTT.

This clonotype was observed a handful of times. The rearrangement uses TRBV5-1 and TRBJ2-7, with D maybe TRBD2 (5 bases). The CDR3 has 14 amino acids. V lost 0 bases and J 5 bases, leaving 12 bases between the germline ends. Germline V gives CDR1 SGHRS, CDR2 YFSETQ. The CDR3 is CASSLEGGLHEQYF. CDR3 nucleotide sequence: TGCGCCAGCAGCTTGGAAGGTGGACTCCACGAGCAGTACTTC.

A word on this clonotype: A junction boundary mismatches the germline segment, possibly from a read error. The chain joins TRBV29-1 to TRBJ2-1; TRBD1 matches at 8 bases. CDR3 length: 14 amino acids. From germline, CDR1 is SQVTM and CDR2 ANQGSEA. The CDR3 spells CSVSGTGSYNEPFF. The CDR3 DNA reads TGCAGCGTTTCCGGGACAGGCTCCTACAATGAGCCGTTCTTC.

This clonotype was detected only a few times. Germline is not matched at one junction end, which may reflect a read error. J is TRBJ2-3 and V is TRBV7-9; no firm D call. Germline CDR1 SEHNR, CDR2 FQNEAQ (reference sequence). The CDR3 has 13 amino acids. The CDR3 loop reads CAALTESTDAQYF. CDR3 in DNA: TGTGCCGCCTTGACCGAAAGCACAGATGCGCAGTATTTT.

This clonotype was observed a handful of times. The V gene is TRBV27, the J gene TRBJ2-1, with D perhaps matching TRBD2 (6 bases). Deletions cut 10 bases from V and 7 bases from J, with 17 bases between. This CDR3 is 13 amino acids long. Germline V gene lookup returns CDR1 MNHEY and CDR2 SMNVEV (reference sequence). The CDR3 is CATSGRGWNEQFF. CDR3 in DNA: TGTGCCACTTCTGGCCGGGGGTGGAATGAGCAGTTCTTC.

The chain uses TRBV4-1 and TRBJ1-1, with 10 bases aligning to TRBD1. With V trimmed by 0 bases and J by 2 bases, 9 bases remained unmatched. Germline V gene sequence: CDR1 MGHRA, CDR2 YSYEKL. CDR3 length: 18 residues. The CDR3 DNA is TGCGCCAGCAGCCAAGAAGTATCACGGACAGGGGGAAACACTGAAGCTTTCTTT. Its protein product is CASSQEVSRTGGNTEAFF.

The rearrangement links TRBV28 to TRBJ2-7; D gene uncertain. This CDR3 is 14 amino acids long. Per the germline V gene, CDR1 is MDHEN and CDR2 is SYDVKM. Trimming took off 5 bases at V and 6 bases at J, with 17 bases between the two ends. The CDR3 DNA sequence: TGTGCCAGCAGTGAGATAGCCTACTCGGGCGAGCAGTACGTC. As protein: CASSEIAYSGEQYV.

This clonotype was seen more than once but under ten times. The CDR3 nucleotides read TGTGCCAGCAGCTTCCCCGGGGGGACGGAGGCTTGGGAGCAGTACGTC. It codes for CASSFPGGTEAWEQYV. J is TRBJ2-7 and V is TRBV7-9, with 7 bases matching TRBD2. Germline CDR1 SEHNR, CDR2 FQNEAQ (reference sequence). Trimming at V came to 3 bases and at J to 7 bases, leaving 15 bases not matched to a gene. This CDR3 has 16 amino acids.

The V and J genes are TRBV2 and TRBJ1-5; 9 bases fit TRBD1. Per germline, CDR1 SNHLY and CDR2 FYNNEI. Germline trimming cut 1 base from V and 4 bases from J; bases unmatched to any gene: 2. The CDR3 has 15 amino acids. CDR3 residues: CASSEGTGANQPQHF. The CDR3 DNA sequence: TGTGCCAGCAGTGAAGGGACAGGGGCGAATCAGCCCCAGCATTTT.

J is TRBJ1-5 and V is TRBV6-1, with TRBD1 matching over 8 bases. This CDR3 comprises 14 residues. Losses at the gene ends were 5 bases for V and 7 bases for J; bases not matched to a gene: 7. Germline V CDR1 and CDR2: MNHNS, SASEGT. CDR3 residues: CASSSYRGDQPQHF. In nucleotides, the CDR3 is TGTGCCAGCAGTTCTTACAGGGGGGACCAGCCCCAGCATTTT.

The chain recombines TRBV7-2 with TRBJ2-7; no clear D. The germline V and J ends were trimmed by 1 base and 2 bases, with 9 bases remaining between them. Germline loops: CDR1 SGHTA, CDR2 FQGNSA. CDR3 length equals 14 residues. The CDR3 nucleotides are TGTGCCAGCAGCTTAGGGACCTTCCCCTACGAGCAGTACTTC. Amino acids: CASSLGTFPYEQYF.

The chain has TRBV2 and TRBJ2-7; D not certain. Trimming shortened V by 6 bases and J by 6 bases, and 36 bases separated the two germline ends. There are 20 residues in the CDR3. Germline CDR1 reads SNHLY; CDR2 reads FYNNEI. The CDR3 DNA follows: TGTGCCAGCAGGGTTACGACACGCGGACCAACTAAAACCCGAACTGGCGAGCAGTACTTC. Amino acid sequence: CASRVTTRGPTKTRTGEQYF.

The J gene is TRBJ1-1, the V gene TRBV7-4; 10 nucleotides agree with TRBD1. There are 15 residues in the CDR3. The germline V gene has CDR1 SGHVT and CDR2 SQSDAQ. Losses at the gene ends were 1 base for V and 6 bases for J; bases not matched to a gene: 5. Here the CDR3 reads CASSLDSGTGAEAFF. CDR3 coding DNA: TGTGCCAGCAGCTTAGACTCCGGGACAGGGGCTGAAGCTTTCTTT.

The chain employs TRBV4-2 and TRBJ2-4; the D is unclear. Germline CDR1 is LGHNA and CDR2 is YNFKEQ. V lost 3 bases to trimming and J lost 2 bases, with 17 bases between them. There are 17 residues in the CDR3. The CDR3 region has the DNA TGTGCCAGCAGCCACCTCACAGATCTAATTCCCAAAAACATTCAGTACTTC. Protein: CASSHLTDLIPKNIQYF.

This clonotype occurred a few times. The genes are TRBV6-1 and TRBJ2-1; 7 bases line up with TRBD2. The V segment lost 4 bases and the J segment 9 bases; nucleotides outside the gene matches: 9. The CDR3 runs 14 residues. The V gene's germline CDR1 is MNHNS and CDR2 SASEGT. This CDR3 is CASSAPGEGGEQFF. The CDR3 DNA follows: TGTGCCAGCAGTGCCCCCGGGGAGGGTGGTGAGCAGTTCTTC.

The gene calls are TRBV10-3 and TRBJ2-7; TRBD1 matches 8 bases. Germline V lookup: CDR1 ENHRY, CDR2 SYGVKD. The CDR3 contains 12 residues. Losses at the gene ends were 8 bases for V and 3 bases for J; bases not matched to a gene: 3. CDR3 protein: CAILGQGYEQYF. The DNA for the CDR3 is TGTGCCATCCTTGGACAGGGCTACGAGCAGTACTTC.

The CDR3 DNA follows: TGCGCCAGCAGTGACCAGGGGGACTCCAACACCGGGGAGCTGTTTTTT. Translating gives CASSDQGDSNTGELFF. The rearrangement joins TRBV10-2 to TRBJ2-2, with D tentatively TRBD1 (7 bases). This CDR3 region has 16 residues. Germline values: CDR1 WSHSY, CDR2 SAAADI. Trimming stripped 3 bases from V and 2 bases from J, with 13 bases between.